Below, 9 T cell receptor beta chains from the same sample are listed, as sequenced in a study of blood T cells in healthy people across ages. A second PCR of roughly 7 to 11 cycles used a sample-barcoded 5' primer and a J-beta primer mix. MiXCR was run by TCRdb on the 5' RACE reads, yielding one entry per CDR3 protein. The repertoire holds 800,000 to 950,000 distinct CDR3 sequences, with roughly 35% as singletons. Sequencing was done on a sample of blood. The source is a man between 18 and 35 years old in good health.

CDR3 sequence: CASSKGYSFTEAFF. CDR3 DNA sequence: TGTGCCAGCAGTAAGGGCTACTCCTTCACTGAAGCTTTCTTT. J is TRBJ1-1 and V is TRBV2; D call uncertain. V was clipped by 5 bases and J by 4 bases, with 14 bases between them. Germline CDR1 reads SNHLY; CDR2 reads FYNNEI. The CDR3 contains 14 residues.

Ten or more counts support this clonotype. For the CDR3, the DNA is TGTGCCAGCAGCTTAGCCTCCGGGACAGGGGGTACTAATGAAAAACTGTTTTTT. This gives the protein CASSLASGTGGTNEKLFF. The chain uses TRBV9 and TRBJ1-4; 11 nucleotides align to TRBD1. V lost 4 bases, J lost 2 bases, and 10 bases stayed unmatched. The germline V gene encodes CDR1 SGDLS and CDR2 YYNGEE. The CDR3 sequence is 18 residues long.

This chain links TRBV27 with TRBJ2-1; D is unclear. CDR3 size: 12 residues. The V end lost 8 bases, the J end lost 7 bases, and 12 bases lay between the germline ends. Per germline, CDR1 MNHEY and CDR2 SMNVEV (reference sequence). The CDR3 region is CASGSIGNEQFF. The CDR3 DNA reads TGTGCCAGCGGTTCTATTGGAAATGAGCAGTTCTTC.

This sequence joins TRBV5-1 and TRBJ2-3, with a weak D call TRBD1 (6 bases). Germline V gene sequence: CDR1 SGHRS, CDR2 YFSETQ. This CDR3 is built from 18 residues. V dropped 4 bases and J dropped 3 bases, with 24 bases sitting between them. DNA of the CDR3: TGCGCCAGCAGCCCTTGGGGTGACTACCAGGGGACGACAGATACGCAGTATTTT. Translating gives CASSPWGDYQGTTDTQYF. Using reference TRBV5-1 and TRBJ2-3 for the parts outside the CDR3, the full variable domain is KAGVTQTPRYLIKTRGQQVTLSCSPISGHRSVSWYQQTPGQGLQFLFEYFSETQRNKGNFPGRFSGRQFSNSRSEMNVSTLELGDSALYLCASSPWGDYQGTTDTQYFGPGTRLTVL.

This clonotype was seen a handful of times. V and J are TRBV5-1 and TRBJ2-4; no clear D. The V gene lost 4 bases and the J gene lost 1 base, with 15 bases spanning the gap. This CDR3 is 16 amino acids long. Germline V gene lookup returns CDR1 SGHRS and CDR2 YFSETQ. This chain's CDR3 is CASSPDPGTAKNIQYF. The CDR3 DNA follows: TGCGCCAGCAGCCCAGACCCTGGCACGGCCAAAAACATTCAGTACTTC.

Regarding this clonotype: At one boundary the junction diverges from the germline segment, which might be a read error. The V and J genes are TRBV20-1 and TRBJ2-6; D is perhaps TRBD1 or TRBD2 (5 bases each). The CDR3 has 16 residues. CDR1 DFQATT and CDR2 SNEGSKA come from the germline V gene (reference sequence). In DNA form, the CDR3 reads TGCAGTGCTAGGGGGGACGGATCCTCTGGGGCCAGCGTCCTGACTTTC. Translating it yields CSARGDGSSGASVLTF.

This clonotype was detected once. The CDR3 is CASSPRTEHLYGYTF. CDR3 DNA: TGTGCCAGCAGCCCCCGGACAGAACACCTCTATGGCTACACCTTC. The chain combines TRBV7-9 with TRBJ1-2, with D possibly being TRBD1 (6 bases). The CDR3 covers 15 residues. Trimming removed 5 bases at V and 4 bases at J, with 17 bases between. Per germline, CDR1 SEHNR and CDR2 FQNEAQ (reference sequence).

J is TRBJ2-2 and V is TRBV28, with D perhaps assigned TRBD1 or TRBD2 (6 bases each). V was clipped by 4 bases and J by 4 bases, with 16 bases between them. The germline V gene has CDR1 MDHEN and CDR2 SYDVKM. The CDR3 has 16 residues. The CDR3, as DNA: TGTGCCAGCAGTTCCCGTCAGGGGACTTCCACCGGGGAGCTGTTTTTT. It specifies CASSSRQGTSTGELFF.

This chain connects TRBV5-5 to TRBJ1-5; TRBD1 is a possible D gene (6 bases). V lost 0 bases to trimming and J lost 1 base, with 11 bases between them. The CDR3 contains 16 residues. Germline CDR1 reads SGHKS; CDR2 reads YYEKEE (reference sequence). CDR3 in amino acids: CASSLEQGRSNQPQHF. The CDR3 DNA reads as TGTGCCAGCAGCTTGGAACAGGGCAGGAGCAATCAGCCCCAGCATTTT.